These 7 T cell receptor beta chains came from one sample sequenced in a study of blood T cell repertoires in COVID-19. The protocol was immunoSEQ multiplex PCR, while the TCRdb copy is restricted to in-frame clones and leaves out a portion. This sample yields fewer than 400,000 clones, of which 75% to 90% are seen a single time; under 4% belongs to the top ten. Sequenced: peripheral blood. All receptors come from a woman aged 18 to 35 with acute or convalescent COVID-19.

The V and J genes are TRBV28 and TRBJ2-2; a possible D gene is TRBD1 (6 bases). Trimming pared 7 bases from V and 1 base from J, leaving 16 bases between. Germline lookup yields CDR1 MDHEN and CDR2 SYDVKM. This CDR3 comprises 16 residues. CDR3 residues: CASNSPGRGNTGELFF. The CDR3 region has the DNA TGTGCCAGCAACAGCCCGGGCAGGGGGAACACCGGGGAGCTGTTTTTT.

A few counts support this clone. V usage is TRBV29-1 and J usage is TRBJ2-7; D might be TRBD1 (6 bases). V was clipped by 4 bases and J by 3 bases, with 13 bases between them. This CDR3 has 13 residues. Germline V gives CDR1 SQVTM, CDR2 ANQGSEA. The CDR3 sequence is CSVAGDVLYEQYF. In nucleotides, the CDR3 is TGCAGCGTTGCAGGGGACGTGCTCTACGAGCAGTACTTC.

This chain links TRBV15 with TRBJ2-1; D call uncertain. V was cut by 1 base and J by 14 bases, with 15 bases left in between. Germline CDR1 LNHNV, CDR2 YYDKDF (reference sequence). The CDR3 totals 13 residues. This chain's CDR3 is CATSRGPRRPEFF. The CDR3, as DNA: TGTGCCACCAGCAGAGGTCCCAGGCGCCCAGAGTTCTTC.

The rearrangement uses TRBV27 and TRBJ1-1; 7 nucleotides agree with TRBD1. Germline V lookup: CDR1 MNHEY, CDR2 SMNVEV (reference sequence). After removal of 3 bases from V and 0 bases from J, the junction contained 4 bases not matched to a gene. CDR3 length: 15 amino acids. DNA for the CDR3: TGTGCCAGCAGTTTCGGACAGGCGTTGAACACTGAAGCTTTCTTT. It encodes CASSFGQALNTEAFF.

The gene calls are TRBV19 and TRBJ2-7, with 9 positions matching TRBD2. CDR1 LNHDA and CDR2 SQIVND come from the germline V gene (reference sequence). The V segment lost 3 bases and the J segment 3 bases; nucleotides outside the gene matches: 6. The CDR3 consists of 15 residues. CDR3 protein: CASSIEASGVYEQYF. CDR3 bases: TGTGCCAGTAGTATCGAGGCTAGCGGGGTCTACGAGCAGTACTTC.

The chain joins TRBV6-4 to TRBJ2-7; D is perhaps TRBD1 (6 bases). Trimming took off 2 bases at V and 2 bases at J, with 16 bases between the two ends. This CDR3 is built from 16 residues. Germline V gives CDR1 MRHNA, CDR2 SNTAGT. In DNA, the CDR3 is TGTGCCAGCAGTGACGAGCCTGGCAGGGGCCCCTACGAGCAGTACTTC. Its translation is CASSDEPGRGPYEQYF.

The chain couples TRBV5-5 to TRBJ2-3; 9 bases fit TRBD1. The CDR3 is 14 residues long. J lost 5 bases, V lost 7 bases, and 8 bases had no gene match. The germline V gene has CDR1 SGHKS and CDR2 YYEKEE (reference sequence). CDR3 nucleotide sequence: TGTGCCAGCCACGGACAGGGGAGGGTAGATACGCAGTATTTT. Its protein is CASHGQGRVDTQYF.